This passage covers 32 T cell receptor beta chains from one sample sequenced in a study of T cell changes during pregnancy in multiple sclerosis. TCRdb's copy holds only in-frame clones and misses some; the assay was immunoSEQ multiplex PCR. The data contain more than 95,000 clones, almost 95% of them singletons. This sample comprised peripheral blood, obtained after pregnancy. These receptors were obtained from a female donor with multiple sclerosis, enrolled in a pregnancy study.

The chain couples TRBV11-2 to TRBJ1-1; D is possibly TRBD1 (6 bases). Germline V CDR1 and CDR2: SGHAT, FQNNGV. Trimming cost V 2 bases and J 4 bases, with 14 bases left between them. The CDR3 has 15 residues. CDR3 in amino acids: CASSLFDRPVTEAFF. In DNA, the CDR3 is TGTGCCAGCAGCTTATTCGACAGGCCGGTCACTGAAGCTTTCTTT.

The chain is built from TRBV11-2 and TRBJ2-7; 7 bases fit TRBD1. The V gene end was trimmed by 5 bases and the J gene end by 3 bases; junction bases not matched to a gene: 7. The CDR3 extends over 14 amino acids. The germline V gene has CDR1 SGHAT and CDR2 FQNNGV. For the CDR3, the DNA is TGTGCCAGCAGCCCTACCGGGACAGTCTACGAGCAGTACTTC. Residues: CASSPTGTVYEQYF.

The rearrangement joins TRBV5-1 to TRBJ1-1, with 8 bases that match TRBD1. The germline V gene encodes CDR1 SGHRS and CDR2 YFSETQ. V dropped 4 bases and J dropped 0; count of bases not matched to a gene: 2. The length of the CDR3 is 14 residues. CDR3 loop: CASSPDRVNTEAFF. The CDR3 coding sequence is TGCGCCAGCAGCCCGGACAGGGTGAACACTGAAGCTTTCTTT.

The chain employs TRBV5-1 and TRBJ2-7, with 9 bases aligning to TRBD1. V lost 3 bases, J lost 4 bases, and 2 bases stayed unmatched. Germline values: CDR1 SGHRS, CDR2 YFSETQ. CDR3 length: 13 residues. CDR3 DNA: TGCGCCAGCAGCTGGGGACAGGGATACGAGCAGTACTTC. As protein: CASSWGQGYEQYF.

This chain uses TRBV5-4 with TRBJ2-7, with D possibly being TRBD2 (6 bases). CDR1 and CDR2 (germline): SGHNT, YYREEE (reference sequence). This CDR3 is 14 amino acids long. Trimming stripped 4 bases from V and 7 bases from J, with 18 bases between. As DNA, the CDR3 is TGTGCCAGCAGCCCACCGGGCCGGGAGTATGAGCAGTACTTC. It codes for CASSPPGREYEQYF.

V and J are TRBV27 and TRBJ2-1; 11 bases agree with TRBD1. The CDR3 sequence is 16 residues long. CDR1 is MNHEY, CDR2 SMNVEV, per germline (reference sequence). V was pared by 3 bases and J by 6 bases, with 7 bases of the junction left unmatched. CDR3 DNA sequence: TGTGCCAGCAGTTTTAAAGGACAGGGGGCGGTCAATGAGCAGTTCTTC. The encoded protein is CASSFKGQGAVNEQFF.

The rearrangement uses TRBV7-9 and TRBJ1-6; a possible D gene is TRBD1 (5 bases). Trimming took 5 bases from V and 8 from J, leaving 16 bases between them. Per the germline V gene, CDR1 is SEHNR and CDR2 is FQNEAQ (reference sequence). CDR3 length: 15 residues. CDR3 in DNA: TGTGCCAGCAGCCCTCTCGCGGGGGTGGATTCACCCCTCCACTTT. Protein sequence: CASSPLAGVDSPLHF.

The V call is TRBV2, the J call TRBJ1-5, with TRBD1 identical over 7 bases. The V gene end was trimmed by 7 bases and the J gene end by 11 bases; junction bases not matched to a gene: 11. CDR1 and CDR2 from the germline V gene are SNHLY and FYNNEI. This CDR3 has 13 amino acids. The CDR3 DNA is TGTGCCAGCACCCAGACAGGGCCTACGACCCAGCATTTT. Translation: CASTQTGPTTQHF.

The chain is built from TRBV5-1 and TRBJ1-6, with a possible D match to TRBD1 (5 bases). Germline assignment: CDR1 SGHRS and CDR2 YFSETQ. This CDR3 region has 19 residues. V was trimmed by 2 bases and J by 7 bases, leaving 25 bases between them. The CDR3 sequence: CASSFWRQQTQQRNSPLHF. CDR3 DNA sequence: TGCGCCAGCAGCTTTTGGCGACAGCAAACCCAACAAAGGAATTCACCCCTCCACTTT.

The chain carries TRBV27 and TRBJ2-7; 10 bases are a match to TRBD2. The trim removed 6 bases at V and 0 bases at J, leaving 5 bases unmatched. The germline CDR1 and CDR2 sequences are MNHEY and SMNVEV (reference sequence). The length of the CDR3 is 15 residues. CDR3 protein: CASSPRTSGSYEQYF. The CDR3 DNA is TGTGCCAGCAGCCCTCGGACTAGCGGCTCCTACGAGCAGTACTTC.

This clone appeared many times. V is TRBV7-9 and J is TRBJ2-7; D possibly corresponds to TRBD1 (5 bases). V lost 3 bases and J lost 5, with 17 bases in between. From germline, CDR1 is SEHNR and CDR2 FQNEAQ (reference sequence). CDR3 length equals 15 residues. CDR3 coding DNA: TGTGCCAGCAGCTTTGGGGCAGGGTTCTCTAACGAGCAGTACTTC. This codes for CASSFGAGFSNEQYF.

The V and J genes are TRBV5-4 and TRBJ2-1, with TRBD1 matching 9 bases. The CDR3 is 13 residues long. In germline, CDR1 is SGHNT, CDR2 YYREEE (reference sequence). V lost 3 bases to trimming and J lost 9 bases; unmatched junction nucleotides: 4. CDR3 sequence (DNA): TGTGCCAGCAGCTGGGGACAGGGACGTGAGCAGTTCTTC. Translation gives CASSWGQGREQFF.

This chain links TRBV11-3 with TRBJ2-1; 9 nucleotides line up with TRBD1. The CDR3 sequence is 16 residues long. CDR1 is SGHNT, CDR2 YENEEA, per germline. V was clipped by 5 bases and J by 6 bases; unmatched bases: 11. The CDR3 loop is CASSPGTGTVGNEQFF. The CDR3 coding sequence is TGTGCCAGCAGCCCAGGGACAGGGACAGTGGGCAATGAGCAGTTCTTC.

The chain joins TRBV4-2 to TRBJ2-7; D might be TRBD2 (7 bases). CDR1 and CDR2 (germline): LGHNA, YNFKEQ. V was shortened by 5 bases and J by 5 bases, with 19 bases between the two germline ends. CDR3 length equals 15 residues. In DNA, the CDR3 is TGTGCCAGCAGCGAAAGGGGAGGGGGGGCCGACGAGCAGTACTTC. The encoded protein is CASSERGGGADEQYF.

V gene TRBV30 combines with J gene TRBJ2-3, with D possibly being TRBD2 (6 bases). V was pared by 5 bases and J by 0 bases, with 15 bases between. CDR3 length equals 15 residues. The germline gives CDR1 GTSNPN, CDR2 SVGIG (reference sequence). The chain's CDR3 is CAWALGLISTDTQYF. The DNA of the CDR3 is TGTGCCTGGGCCTTGGGACTTATCAGCACAGATACGCAGTATTTT.

The gene calls are TRBV25-1 and TRBJ2-2; tentatively, D is TRBD1 (5 bases). This CDR3 is 14 amino acids long. The V gene's germline CDR1 is MGHDK and CDR2 SYGVNS. The ends were cut back, 6 bases at V and 3 bases at J, with 11 bases in the middle. The CDR3 nucleotides read TGTGCCAGCAGAACAGGTGACCACACCGGGGAGCTGTTTTTT. Translation gives CASRTGDHTGELFF.

V usage is TRBV10-3 and J usage is TRBJ1-3; no definite D call. V gave up 3 bases and J gave up 4 bases, with 13 bases separating them. Germline V gives CDR1 ENHRY, CDR2 SYGVKD. The CDR3 sequence is 15 residues long. The CDR3 sequence is CAISDLAGAGNTIYF. CDR3 nucleotide sequence: TGTGCCATCAGTGACTTGGCAGGTGCCGGAAACACCATATATTTT.

The genes are TRBV5-1 and TRBJ2-2; D gene ambiguous. Germline CDR1 and CDR2: SGHRS and YFSETQ. The CDR3 has 15 residues. V lost 1 base to trimming and J lost 5 bases, with 12 bases between them. CDR3 DNA sequence: TGCGCCAGCAGCTTGTCCTCACTTTCAACCGGGGAGCTGTTTTTT. This sequence encodes CASSLSSLSTGELFF.

J is TRBJ2-7 and V is TRBV18; D is perhaps TRBD2 (6 bases). The germline V gene has CDR1 KGHSH and CDR2 LQKENI. Trimming stripped 0 bases from V and 3 bases from J, with 9 bases between. This CDR3 comprises 14 residues. This CDR3 reads CASSPPPGVYEQYF. The DNA of the CDR3 is TGTGCCAGCTCACCACCCCCGGGGGTCTACGAGCAGTACTTC. Looking up the rest from reference TRBV18 and TRBJ2-7 gives the full variable domain: NAGVMQNPRHLVRRRGQEARLRCSPMKGHSHVYWYRQLPEEGLKFMVYLQKENIIDESGMPKERFSAEFPKEGPSILRIQQVVRGDSAAYFCASSPPPGVYEQYFGPGTRLTVT.

The CDR3 region has the DNA TGTGCCACGGGACAGGACCCCTACGAGCAGTACTTC. This sequence encodes CATGQDPYEQYF. J is TRBJ2-7 and V is TRBV10-3, with 8 nucleotides matching TRBD1. Germline V gene lookup returns CDR1 ENHRY and CDR2 SYGVKD. Trimming at V came to 10 bases and at J to 2 bases, leaving 4 bases not matched to a gene. There are 12 residues in the CDR3.

The chain combines TRBV4-1 with TRBJ1-1; D gene uncertain. The germline V gene has CDR1 MGHRA and CDR2 YSYEKL. CDR3 length: 15 amino acids. V lost 5 bases to trimming and J lost 0 bases, with 13 bases between them. In DNA, the CDR3 is TGCGCCAGCAGCGGTACTCGGGGTATGAACACTGAAGCTTTCTTT. Translation gives CASSGTRGMNTEAFF.

The chain couples TRBV4-3 to TRBJ1-2, with D unclear. This CDR3 is built from 13 residues. In germline, CDR1 is LGHNA, CDR2 YSLEER. Trimming removed 0 bases from V and 4 bases from J, with 6 bases in between. CDR3 nucleotides: TGCGCCAGCAGCCAAGACACCGGCTATGGCTACACCTTC. It specifies CASSQDTGYGYTF.

The J gene is TRBJ2-3, the V gene TRBV19; 15 bases agree with TRBD2. The CDR3 has 16 residues. Unmatched junction bases numbered 4, after V lost 5 bases and J lost 4 bases. Per germline, CDR1 LNHDA and CDR2 SQIVND (reference sequence). The CDR3: CASSLGTSGRPDTQYF. The CDR3 region has the DNA TGTGCCAGTAGTCTCGGGACTAGCGGGAGGCCAGATACGCAGTATTTT.

The chain recombines TRBV15 with TRBJ2-1; 14 bases are shared with TRBD2. Germline V gene data show CDR1 as LNHNV and CDR2 as YYDKDF (reference sequence). CDR3 size: 16 residues. V trimming: 1 base; J trimming: 5 bases; junction bases outside the gene matches: 1. CDR3 amino acids: CATSRGLAGGDNEQFF. In DNA, the CDR3 is TGTGCCACCAGCAGAGGACTAGCGGGGGGGGACAATGAGCAGTTCTTC.

The chain combines TRBV6-6 with TRBJ1-2, with 7 bases fitting TRBD1. The V and J ends lost 0 bases and 4 bases, in that order; junction bases with no gene match: 5. This CDR3 is 15 amino acids long. Germline loops: CDR1 MNHNY, CDR2 SVGAGI (reference sequence). CDR3 residues: CASSYSVQGGYGYTF. The CDR3 DNA reads as TGTGCCAGCAGTTACTCGGTGCAGGGGGGCTATGGCTACACCTTC.

The chain has TRBV6-6 and TRBJ2-6; D is unresolved. The CDR3 loop spans 14 amino acids. Trimming took 7 bases from V and 2 from J, leaving 9 bases between them. From germline, CDR1 is MNHNY and CDR2 SVGAGI (reference sequence). CDR3 DNA sequence: TGTGCCAGCATTGAGAGGACTGGGGCCAACGTCCTGACTTTC. Amino acid sequence: CASIERTGANVLTF.

The chain uses TRBV2 and TRBJ1-1, with a tentative D call TRBD1 (6 bases). Trimming cost V 6 bases and J 0 bases, with 11 bases left between them. The CDR3 length is 14 residues. Germline loops: CDR1 SNHLY, CDR2 FYNNEI. DNA of the CDR3: TGTGCCAGCAGGGGGGGGGCCATGAACACTGAAGCTTTCTTT. Its translation: CASRGGAMNTEAFF. Full variable domain (missing parts from reference TRBV2 and TRBJ1-1): EPEVTQTPSHQVTQMGQEVILRCVPISNHLYFYWYRQILGQKVEFLVSFYNNEISEKSEIFDDQFSVERPDGSNFTLKIRSTKLEDSAMYFCASRGGAMNTEAFFGQGTRLTVV.

The chain joins TRBV10-3 to TRBJ1-1, with 8 bases identical to TRBD1. This CDR3 region has 15 residues. Germline CDR1 reads ENHRY; CDR2 reads SYGVKD. The V segment lost 3 bases and the J segment 0 bases; nucleotides outside the gene matches: 3. The CDR3 nucleotides are TGTGCCATCAGTGACCAGGGGGCGGTGAACACTGAAGCTTTCTTT. This gives the protein CAISDQGAVNTEAFF.

The chain carries TRBV19 and TRBJ2-3, with TRBD2 matching 14 bases. The V gene's germline CDR1 is LNHDA and CDR2 SQIVND (reference sequence). Losses at the gene ends were 3 bases for V and 0 bases for J; bases not matched to a gene: 8. This CDR3 is built from 19 residues. CDR3 DNA sequence: TGTGCCAGTAGTATTCGACTAGCGGGAGGGCCAGGGAGCACAGATACGCAGTATTTT. Its translation: CASSIRLAGGPGSTDTQYF.

This chain links TRBV5-1 with TRBJ2-1, with D tentatively TRBD2 (5 bases). The germline V and J ends were trimmed by 0 bases and 7 bases, with 11 bases remaining between them. The CDR3 has 14 residues. The V gene's germline CDR1 is SGHRS and CDR2 YFSETQ. The CDR3, as DNA: TGCGCCAGCAGCTTGGGGTCAGCGGTAAATGAGCAGTTCTTC. Amino acid sequence: CASSLGSAVNEQFF.

This clone was counted once. The rearrangement uses TRBV28 and TRBJ1-1, with D maybe TRBD1 (6 bases). Trimming stripped 3 bases from V and 4 bases from J, with 12 bases between. The CDR3 consists of 14 residues. The germline V gene has CDR1 MDHEN and CDR2 SYDVKM. The CDR3 sequence is CASSFWQGSTEAFF. The DNA of the CDR3 is TGTGCCAGCAGTTTTTGGCAGGGGAGCACTGAAGCTTTCTTT.

The chain carries TRBV14 and TRBJ2-6; no clear D gene. Germline V lookup: CDR1 SGHDN, CDR2 FVKESK. The CDR3 has 16 residues. V gave up 1 base and J gave up 0 bases, with 7 bases separating them. The CDR3 loop reads CASSQGVSSGANVLTF. The DNA for the CDR3 is TGTGCCAGCAGCCAAGGAGTGAGCTCTGGGGCCAACGTCCTGACTTTC.